This is a list of T cell receptor beta chains from one sample in a study of metastatic and nonmetastatic thyroid tumors. Via MiXCR, TCRdb re-called the PCR reads. In the table there are approximately 16,000 clones, 10% to 15% of which are singletons. Sequencing was carried out using blood. These receptors were taken from a female donor with papillary thyroid cancer or a benign thyroid nodule (not recorded which). Some clones in this sample may be carry-over from other donors' samples. CDR3s include the opening cysteine and the closing phenylalanine or tryptophan. The D gene is left open where the match is weak. Only some rows state a clone size, as once, few, many or a class for expanded clones.

D gene	clone size	V gene	J gene	CDR3 DNA	CDR3 protein
TRBD2	many	TRBV6-4	TRBJ2-1	TGTGCCAGCCTCCTTGGGGTAGCGGGAGGGAGCTCCTACAATGAGCAGTTCTTC	CASLLGVAGGSSYNEQFF
.	many	TRBV11-1	TRBJ1-6	TGTGCCAGCAGTGTGTATGTCGGACAGTCGTATAATTCACCCCTCCACTTT	CASSVYVGQSYNSPLHF
.	many	TRBV20-1	TRBJ1-1	TGCAGTGCCACCCCCGGGACGCACACTGAAGCTTTCTTT	CSATPGTHTEAFF
TRBD1	few	TRBV28	TRBJ1-1	TGTGCCAGCAGTTTCCAGGGGGAGAACACTGAAGCTTTCTTT	CASSFQGENTEAFF
.	many	TRBV4-1	TRBJ2-7	TGCGCCAGCAGCGGACCTGTATCCTACGAGCAGTACTTC	CASSGPVSYEQYF
.	.	TRBV4-1	TRBJ1-5	TGCGCCAGCAGCGCAAGCAGGGACTCTATCAATAGCAATCAGCCCCAGCATTTT	CASSASRDSINSNQPQHF
.	medium-sized	TRBV6-1	TRBJ1-2	TGTGCCAGCATGGCGGCGGCGAGAAGCTACACCTTC	CASMAAARSYTF
.	many	TRBV11-2	TRBJ2-7	TGTGCCAGCAGCTCAGTGGGGAAGCGAGAATCCTACGAGCAGTACTTC	CASSSVGKRESYEQYF
.	many	TRBV4-1	TRBJ2-2	TGCGCCAGCAGCCAAGAAGTGCAGAACACCGGGGAGCTGTTTTTT	CASSQEVQNTGELFF
.	many	TRBV6-2/TRBV6-3	TRBJ1-1	TGTGCCAGCACCAAGTCGCCCTTAGGGGACACCGAAGCTTTCTTT	CASTKSPLGDTEAFF
.	many	TRBV5-4	TRBJ1-6	TGTGCCAGCAGCGTAGACGGAGATAATTCACCCCTCCACTTT	CASSVDGDNSPLHF
TRBD1	.	TRBV6-7	TRBJ1-4	TGTGCCAGCAGTTACTCAGGACAGGGGGCGGCTGAGGAAAAACTGTTTTTT	CASSYSGQGAAEEKLFF
TRBD2	many	TRBV10-3	TRBJ2-7	TGTGCCATCAGTGAAGGACTAGCGGGCTCCTACGAGCAGTACTTC	CAISEGLAGSYEQYF
.	many	TRBV7-9	TRBJ1-2	TGTGCCAGCAGCCTAAATACCGACTATGGCTACACCTTC	CASSLNTDYGYTF
TRBD1	.	TRBV11-2	TRBJ1-2	TGTGCCAGCAGCTTTGTGGGTGGTGGACAGGGGGCAAGTGGCTACACCTTC	CASSFVGGGQGASGYTF
TRBD1	many	TRBV20-1	TRBJ1-5	TGCAGTGCTGGGACAGGGGGCCGTGTCAATCAGCCCCAGCATTTT	CSAGTGGRVNQPQHF
.	many	TRBV27	TRBJ1-1	TGTGCCAGCAGTACAGGTGTGGAAGCTTTCTTT	CASSTGVEAFF
.	many	TRBV24-1	TRBJ2-2	TGTGCCACCAGTGATTTTGGAGGGGCGGCCGGGGAGCTGTTTTTT	CATSDFGGAAGELFF
.	few	TRBV12-3/TRBV12-4	TRBJ2-1	TGTGCCAGCCGCCCCGTGGGGGGAAACAATGAGCAGTTCTTC	CASRPVGGNNEQFF
TRBD2	medium-sized	TRBV6-1	TRBJ2-2	TGTGCCAGCAGACTGATACTAGCGGGGGGAATCGGGGAGCTGTTTTTT	CASRLILAGGIGELFF
.	many	TRBV7-3	TRBJ2-1	TGTGCCAGCAGCTTAATACCGGGGGTAACGTTCTTC	CASSLIPGVTFF
.	many	TRBV9	TRBJ2-7	TGTGCCAGCAGCCTCGGACCCCCATACGAGCAGTACTTC	CASSLGPPYEQYF
.	many	TRBV5-1	TRBJ1-1	TGCGCCAGCACCGGACAGTTGGACACTGAAGCTTTCTTT	CASTGQLDTEAFF
.	few	TRBV6-1	TRBJ2-5	TGTGCCAGCAGTGTCAAGGGAGGAGAGACCCAGTACTTC	CASSVKGGETQYF
.	many	TRBV9	TRBJ2-2	TGTGCCAGCAGCGTAGCTTGGGACACCGGGGAGCTGTTTTTT	CASSVAWDTGELFF
.	many	TRBV20-1	TRBJ2-7	TGCAGTGCCACCGACAGGCTCAAAGAGCAGTACTTC	CSATDRLKEQYF
TRBD1	once	TRBV5-1	TRBJ1-1	TGCGCCAGCCCCCAGGGGGGGACTGAGGCTTTCTTT	CASPQGGTEAFF
.	many	TRBV7-6	TRBJ2-7	TGTGCCAGCAGCCTAGATGGGGGGGCGGTCTACGAGCAGTACTTC	CASSLDGGAVYEQYF
.	many	TRBV11-2	TRBJ1-1	TGTGCCAGCAGGATGGGGTCAGGTCCTCAGGCCTCTGAAGCTTTCTTT	CASRMGSGPQASEAFF
.	.	TRBV7-8	TRBJ2-7	TGTGCCAGCAGCTTAACAGGGAAAGCCTACGAGCAGTACTTC	CASSLTGKAYEQYF
.	many	TRBV7-2	TRBJ2-2	TGTGCCAGCAGCCTGCGACTGCTAGAATCGGGGGAGCTGTTTTTT	CASSLRLLESGELFF
.	medium-sized	TRBV6-2/TRBV6-3	TRBJ1-2	TGTGCCAGCAGTTACTCAGGGAGGTCGGGCGGCTACACCTTC	CASSYSGRSGGYTF
TRBD2	.	TRBV19	TRBJ2-3	TGTGCCATTAGTCCGCGACTAGCGGGAGTGCGATATACGCAGTATTTT	CAISPRLAGVRYTQYF
TRBD2	many	TRBV18	TRBJ2-1	TGTGCCAGCTCACCCCCCCGGGTGGGACTAAATGAGCAGTTCTTC	CASSPPRVGLNEQFF
.	.	TRBV6-1	TRBJ1-1	TGTGCCAGCAGTCCCGAATACAGGGCTGCGGGTGAAGCTTTCTTT	CASSPEYRAAGEAFF
TRBD1	many	TRBV29-1	TRBJ2-5	TGCAGCACACCTGGACAGGGGCGGGAGACCCAGTACTTC	CSTPGQGRETQYF
.	many	TRBV7-3	TRBJ2-1	TGTGCCAGCCAACTGGATCCTAGCTCCTACAATGAGCAGTTCTTC	CASQLDPSSYNEQFF
.	many	TRBV20-1	TRBJ2-4	TGCAGTGCTAGAGTCACAGGCCAGATCAAAAACATTCAGTACTTC	CSARVTGQIKNIQYF
TRBD1	many	TRBV7-2	TRBJ2-7	TGTGCCAGCAACTATAATCCGGGACAGGGCTACGAGCAGTACTTC	CASNYNPGQGYEQYF
.	few	TRBV6-1	TRBJ2-1	TGTGCCAGCAGCGACGGGGACGGCTCCTACAATGAGCAGTTCTTC	CASSDGDGSYNEQFF
.	.	TRBV27	TRBJ1-6	TGTGCCAGCAGTTTTATGACAGTGGTTTCACCCCTCCACTTT	CASSFMTVVSPLHF
.	.	TRBV4-1	TRBJ2-7	TGCGCCAGCAGCCAAGATCTGTCCCGGGGGAACAATCCCTACGAGCAGTACTTC	CASSQDLSRGNNPYEQYF
.	.	TRBV9	TRBJ2-3	TGTGCCAGCAGCGTAGCTGCATTGAGCACAGATACGCAGTATTTT	CASSVAALSTDTQYF
.	many	TRBV30	TRBJ1-5	TGTGCCTGGAGTCCAGGGGCTGAGCCCCAGCATTTT	CAWSPGAEPQHF
.	many	TRBV4-3	TRBJ1-5	TGCGCCAGCAGCCAAGATTCGGGGCAGCCCCAGCATTTT	CASSQDSGQPQHF
.	many	TRBV18	TRBJ1-4	TGTGCCAGCTCACCACCGGGTCGAAATGAAAAACTGTTTTTT	CASSPPGRNEKLFF
.	many	TRBV19	TRBJ1-4	TGTGCCAGTAGTACACAGATCCAGCGGGAAAAACTGTTTTTT	CASSTQIQREKLFF
TRBD2	few	TRBV4-1	TRBJ2-1	TGCGCCAGCATTGTTCTTACGGGAGGGGATAATGAGCAGTTCTTC	CASIVLTGGDNEQFF
.	many	TRBV10-1	TRBJ2-7	TGCGCCAGCAGTGAGTCGACGACAGTCTCAGAGCAGTACTTC	CASSESTTVSEQYF
.	many	TRBV19	TRBJ2-1	TGTGCCAGTAGTATGGTGGGGCAGGGTGAGCAGTTCTTC	CASSMVGQGEQFF